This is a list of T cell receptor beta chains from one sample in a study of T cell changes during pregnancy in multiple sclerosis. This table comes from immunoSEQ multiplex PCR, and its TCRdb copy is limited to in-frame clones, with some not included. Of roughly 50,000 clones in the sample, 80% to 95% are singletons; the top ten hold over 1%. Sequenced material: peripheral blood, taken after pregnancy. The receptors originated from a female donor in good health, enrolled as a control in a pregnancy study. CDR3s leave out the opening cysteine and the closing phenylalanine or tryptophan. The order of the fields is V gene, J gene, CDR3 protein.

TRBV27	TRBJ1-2	ASSPRQGYGYT
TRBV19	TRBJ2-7	ASSKGRGYEQY
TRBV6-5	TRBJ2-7	ASSSRVPPSFYEQY
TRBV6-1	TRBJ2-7	ASTRTGVYEQY
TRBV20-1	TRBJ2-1	SAVPDNEQF
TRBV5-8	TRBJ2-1	ASSFSSGTRRWEQF
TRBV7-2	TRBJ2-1	ASSLEAGGQF
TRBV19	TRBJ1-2	ASNPRTGTGYT
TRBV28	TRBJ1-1	ASSFLPGWAF
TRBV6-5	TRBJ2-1	ATGKGQVRGGEQF
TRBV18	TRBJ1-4	ASSPWQVEKLF
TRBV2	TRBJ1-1	ASTGLAMNTEAF
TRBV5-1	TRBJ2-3	ASSFTSGGPY
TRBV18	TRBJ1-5	ASSPTTGNQPQH
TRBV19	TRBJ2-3	ASSVDQGDTQY
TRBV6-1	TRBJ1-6	ASSELWARSPLH
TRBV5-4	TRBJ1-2	ASSLGGQGYGYGYT
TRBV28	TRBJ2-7	ASSSNLWDSLGEQY
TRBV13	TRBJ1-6	ASSQQVNNSPLH
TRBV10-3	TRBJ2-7	AISESGLAGGEQY
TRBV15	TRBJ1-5	ATSRDRGYGPQH
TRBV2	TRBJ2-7	ASTRQGVSVTEQY
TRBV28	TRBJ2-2	ASSFGQVNTGELF
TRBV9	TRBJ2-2	ASSVGFSGRALRTGELF
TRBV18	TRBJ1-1	ASSPLDTNTEAF
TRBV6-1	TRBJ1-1	ASYLRQGGTEAF
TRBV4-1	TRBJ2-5	ASSPNAGMGETQY
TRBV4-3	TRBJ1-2	ASSQELTANYGYT